This T cell receptor (beta chain) emerged from a study of cytomegalovirus exposure and HLA in healthy donors. Whole-study results and caveats: Most TCR sequences were uncommon, yet certain public TCRs appeared in many donors. Looking again later, the authors saw that most CMV-associated TCR beta chains seemed HLA-restricted. In an earlier analysis, in some 500 donors, most V segments appeared productive either ~87% or ~30% of the time.

The CDR3 runs to 15 residues. Germline assignment: CDR1 SNHLY and CDR2 FYNNEI. V lost 6 bases, J lost 0 bases, and 2 bases stayed unmatched. This clone has only one observation. Its antigen is unknown. The PCR contained 60 Vbeta and 13 Jbeta primers. The data were produced by immunoSEQ multiplex PCR, yet TCRdb's version contains in-frame clones alone and is incomplete. Of some 180,000 clones detected, around 80% appear once; the ten largest clones hold less than 4.5%. This chain uses TRBV2 with TRBJ1-6, with 7 bases lining up with TRBD1. What was sequenced was PBMCs. The clonotype comes from a woman in her fifties or sixties in good health and CMV-seropositive. CDR3 amino acids: CASSGTVSYNSPLHF. For the CDR3, the DNA is TGTGCCAGCAGCGGGACAGTCTCCTATAATTCACCCCTCCACTTT.